The sample holds many counts of the clone carrying this TCR beta chain. What it recognizes is unknown. This sample was taken from a study of T cells in Graves' hyperthyroidism and ophthalmopathy. Study-wide findings and caveats: Most clonotypes that expanded in the thyroid above 0.001 also showed up in blood.

Amplified regions were TCR beta CDR3 sequences from RNA transcripts. HTBI primers were employed in a first-round RT-PCR of the TCR CDR3. TCRdb reprocessed the multiplex PCR reads with MiXCR, giving one entry per CDR3 protein. The sample shows 600,000 to 700,000 distinct CDR3 sequences, about 15% of them seen only once. The germline gives CDR1 LNHDA, CDR2 SQIVND (reference sequence). Trimming left V 3 bases short and J 4 bases short, with 4 bases between. The CDR3 covers 12 residues. The sequence was obtained from a woman in her 40s with Graves' ophthalmopathy. Input material: blood. The V and J genes are TRBV19 and TRBJ1-5; no definite D call. The DNA of the CDR3 is TGTGCCAGTAGTATGGAAAATCAGCCCCAGCATTTT. Its translation: CASSMENQPQHF. Drawing the rest from reference TRBV19 and TRBJ1-5, the complete variable domain is DGGITQSPKYLFRKEGQNVTLSCEQNLNHDAMYWYRQDPGQGLRLIYYSQIVNDFQKGDIAEGYSVSREKKESFPLTVTSAQKNPTAFYLCASSMENQPQHFGDGTRLSIL.